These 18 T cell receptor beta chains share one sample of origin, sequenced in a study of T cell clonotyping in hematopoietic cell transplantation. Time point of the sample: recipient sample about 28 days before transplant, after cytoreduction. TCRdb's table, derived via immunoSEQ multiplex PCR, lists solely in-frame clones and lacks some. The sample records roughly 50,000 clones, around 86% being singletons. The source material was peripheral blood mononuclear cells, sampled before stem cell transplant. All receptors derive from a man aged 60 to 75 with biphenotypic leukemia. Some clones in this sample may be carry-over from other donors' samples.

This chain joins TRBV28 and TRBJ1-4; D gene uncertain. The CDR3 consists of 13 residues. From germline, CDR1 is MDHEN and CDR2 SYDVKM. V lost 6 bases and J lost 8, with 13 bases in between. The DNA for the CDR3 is TGTGCCAGCAGCCGTCTACAGAAAGAAAAACTGTTTTTT. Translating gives CASSRLQKEKLFF.

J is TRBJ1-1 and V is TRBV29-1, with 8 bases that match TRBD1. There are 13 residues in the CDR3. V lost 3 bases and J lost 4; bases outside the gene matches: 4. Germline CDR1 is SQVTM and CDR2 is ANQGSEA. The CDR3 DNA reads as TGCAGCGTTGAGACAGGGGAGGGCACTGAAGCTTTCTTT. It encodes CSVETGEGTEAFF.

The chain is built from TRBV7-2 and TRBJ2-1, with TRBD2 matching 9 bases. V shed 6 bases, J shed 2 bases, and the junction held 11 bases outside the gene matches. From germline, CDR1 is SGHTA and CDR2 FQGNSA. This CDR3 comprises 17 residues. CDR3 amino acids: CASRNPGLAGTYNEQFF. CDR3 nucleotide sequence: TGTGCCAGCAGAAATCCGGGACTAGCAGGAACCTACAATGAGCAGTTCTTC.

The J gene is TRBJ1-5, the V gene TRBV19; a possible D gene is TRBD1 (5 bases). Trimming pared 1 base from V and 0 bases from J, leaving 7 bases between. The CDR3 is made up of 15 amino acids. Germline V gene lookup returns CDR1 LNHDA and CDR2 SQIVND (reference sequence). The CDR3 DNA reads TGTGCCAGTAGTATAGGACAGTATAGCAATCAGCCCCAGCATTTT. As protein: CASSIGQYSNQPQHF.

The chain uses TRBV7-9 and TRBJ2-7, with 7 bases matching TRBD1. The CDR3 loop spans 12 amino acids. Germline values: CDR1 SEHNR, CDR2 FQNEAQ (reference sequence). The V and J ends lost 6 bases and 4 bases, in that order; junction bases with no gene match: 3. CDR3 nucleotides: TGTGCCAGCAGTCACAGGGGTTACGAGCAGTACTTC. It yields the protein CASSHRGYEQYF.

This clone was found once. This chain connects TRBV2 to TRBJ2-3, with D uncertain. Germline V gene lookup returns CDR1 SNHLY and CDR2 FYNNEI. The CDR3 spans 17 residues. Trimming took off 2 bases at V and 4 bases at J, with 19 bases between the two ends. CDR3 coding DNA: TGTGCCAGCAGTGAATGGGCAGCCCTCAACTCAGCAGATACGCAGTATTTT. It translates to CASSEWAALNSADTQYF.

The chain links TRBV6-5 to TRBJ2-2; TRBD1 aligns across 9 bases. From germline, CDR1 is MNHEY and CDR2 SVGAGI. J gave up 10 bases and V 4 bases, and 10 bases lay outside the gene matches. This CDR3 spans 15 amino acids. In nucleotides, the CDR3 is TGTGCCAGCAGTTCCACCCGGACAGGGGCAGAGGAGCTGTTTTTT. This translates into CASSSTRTGAEELFF.

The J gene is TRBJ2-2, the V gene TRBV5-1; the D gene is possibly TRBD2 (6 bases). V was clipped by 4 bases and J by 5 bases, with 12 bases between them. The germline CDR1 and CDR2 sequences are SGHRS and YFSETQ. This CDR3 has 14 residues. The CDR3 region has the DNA TGCGCCAGCAGCGGCGGGACTTGGACCGGGGAGCTGTTTTTT. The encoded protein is CASSGGTWTGELFF.

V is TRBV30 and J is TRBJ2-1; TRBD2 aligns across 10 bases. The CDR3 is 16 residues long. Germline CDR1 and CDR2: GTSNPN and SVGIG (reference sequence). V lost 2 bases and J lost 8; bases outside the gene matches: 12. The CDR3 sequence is CAWSPLSSGSRDEQFF. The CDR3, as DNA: TGTGCCTGGAGTCCACTATCTAGCGGGAGTAGAGATGAGCAGTTCTTC.

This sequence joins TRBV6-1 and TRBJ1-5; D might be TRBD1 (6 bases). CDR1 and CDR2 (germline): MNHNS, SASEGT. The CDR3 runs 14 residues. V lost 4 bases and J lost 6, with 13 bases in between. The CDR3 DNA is TGTGCCAGCAGTGCCCAGAGGGGGTTTCAGCCCCAGCATTTT. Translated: CASSAQRGFQPQHF.

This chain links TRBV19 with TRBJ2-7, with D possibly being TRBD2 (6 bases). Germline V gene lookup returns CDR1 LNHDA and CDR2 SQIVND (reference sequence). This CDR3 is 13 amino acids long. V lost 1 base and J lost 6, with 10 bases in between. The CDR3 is CASSIATGGEQYF. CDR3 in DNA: TGTGCCAGTAGTATAGCGACCGGGGGCGAGCAGTACTTC.

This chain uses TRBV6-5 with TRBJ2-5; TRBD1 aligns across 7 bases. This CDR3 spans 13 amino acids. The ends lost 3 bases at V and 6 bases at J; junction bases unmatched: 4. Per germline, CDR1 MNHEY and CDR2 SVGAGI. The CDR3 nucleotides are TGTGCCAGCAGTTATGGGACAGTTAAGACCCAGTACTTC. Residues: CASSYGTVKTQYF.

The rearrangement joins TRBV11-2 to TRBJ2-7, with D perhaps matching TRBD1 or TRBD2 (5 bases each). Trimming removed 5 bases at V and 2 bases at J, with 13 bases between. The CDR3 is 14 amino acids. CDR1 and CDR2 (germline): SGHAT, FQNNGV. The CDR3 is CASSRGGIPYEQYF. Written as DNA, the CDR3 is TGTGCCAGCAGCCGTGGGGGTATCCCCTACGAGCAGTACTTC.

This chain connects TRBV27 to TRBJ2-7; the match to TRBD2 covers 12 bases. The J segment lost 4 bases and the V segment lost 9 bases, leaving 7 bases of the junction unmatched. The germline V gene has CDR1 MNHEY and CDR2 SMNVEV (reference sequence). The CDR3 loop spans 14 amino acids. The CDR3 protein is CASATSGGPYEQYF. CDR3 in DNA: TGTGCCAGTGCGACTAGCGGGGGACCGTACGAGCAGTACTTC.

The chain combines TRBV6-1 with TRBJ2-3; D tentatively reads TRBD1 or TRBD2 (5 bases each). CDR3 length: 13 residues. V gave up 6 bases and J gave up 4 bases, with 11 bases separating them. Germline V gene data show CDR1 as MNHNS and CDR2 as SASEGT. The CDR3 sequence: CASSGDQADTQYF. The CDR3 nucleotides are TGTGCCAGCAGCGGGGACCAGGCAGATACGCAGTATTTT.

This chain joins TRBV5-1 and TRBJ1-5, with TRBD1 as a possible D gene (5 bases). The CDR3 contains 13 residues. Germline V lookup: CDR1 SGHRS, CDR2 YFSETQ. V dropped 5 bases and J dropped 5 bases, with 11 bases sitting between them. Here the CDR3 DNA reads TGCGCCAGCAGGGTGGGGGAGGATCAGCCCCAGCATTTT. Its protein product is CASRVGEDQPQHF.

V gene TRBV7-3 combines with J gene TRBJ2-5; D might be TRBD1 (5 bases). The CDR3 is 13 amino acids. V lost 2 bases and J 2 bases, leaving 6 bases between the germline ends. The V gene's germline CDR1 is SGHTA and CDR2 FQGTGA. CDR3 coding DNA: TGTGCCAGCAGCTTAGACAGACAAGAGACCCAGTACTTC. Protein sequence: CASSLDRQETQYF.

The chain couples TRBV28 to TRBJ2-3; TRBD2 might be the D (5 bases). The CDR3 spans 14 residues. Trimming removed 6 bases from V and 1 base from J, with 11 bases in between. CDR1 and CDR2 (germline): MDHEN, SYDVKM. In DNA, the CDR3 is TGTGCCAGCAGGACTATGTTAGGCACAGATACGCAGTATTTT. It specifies CASRTMLGTDTQYF.